The subject of this entry is one T cell receptor (beta chain). Its antigen is undetermined. Per the germline V gene, CDR1 is SGHNT and CDR2 is YYREEE (reference sequence). V was shortened by 4 bases and J by 1 base, with 11 bases between the two germline ends. CDR3 length equals 15 residues. It was with 60 Vbeta and 13 Jbeta primers that the PCR ran. Libraries were prepared by immunoSEQ multiplex PCR; TCRdb keeps only in-frame clonotypes and omits some of them. Of approximately 99,000 clones in the sample, around three quarters were seen once. This sample stems from a study of cytomegalovirus exposure and HLA in healthy donors. General study points: Presence/absence analyses assumed roughly uniform sequencing depth across donors, which may not hold. Previous analysis showed most TCR beta V segments were productive about 87% or about 30% of the time. Later analysis identified a missense DCLRE1C variant that was linked to TCR beta V- and J-gene trimming.

The material sequenced was PBMCs. V and J are TRBV5-4 and TRBJ2-2; possible D gene TRBD2, 6 bases. The receptor's source is a male donor in good health and CMV-seropositive. The DNA for the CDR3 is TGTGCCAGCAGCCCCGGGGGTCGGAACACCGGGGAGCTGTTTTTT. This sequence encodes CASSPGGRNTGELFF.